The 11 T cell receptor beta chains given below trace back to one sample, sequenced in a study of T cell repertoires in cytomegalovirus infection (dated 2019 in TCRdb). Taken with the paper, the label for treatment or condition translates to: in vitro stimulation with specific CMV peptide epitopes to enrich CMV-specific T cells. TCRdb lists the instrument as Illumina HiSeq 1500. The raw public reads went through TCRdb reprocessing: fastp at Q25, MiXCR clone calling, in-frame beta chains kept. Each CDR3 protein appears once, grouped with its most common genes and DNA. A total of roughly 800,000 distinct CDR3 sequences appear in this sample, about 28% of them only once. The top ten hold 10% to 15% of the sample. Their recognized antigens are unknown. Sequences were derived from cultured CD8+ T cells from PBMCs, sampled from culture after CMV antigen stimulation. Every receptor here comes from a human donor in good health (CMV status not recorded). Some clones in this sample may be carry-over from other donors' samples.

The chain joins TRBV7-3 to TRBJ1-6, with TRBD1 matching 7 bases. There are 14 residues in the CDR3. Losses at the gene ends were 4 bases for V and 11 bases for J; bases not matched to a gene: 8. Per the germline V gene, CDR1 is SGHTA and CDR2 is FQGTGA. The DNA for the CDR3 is TGTGCCAGCAGCTCAACGGACAGGTGGGCACCCCTCCACTTT. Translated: CASSSTDRWAPLHF.

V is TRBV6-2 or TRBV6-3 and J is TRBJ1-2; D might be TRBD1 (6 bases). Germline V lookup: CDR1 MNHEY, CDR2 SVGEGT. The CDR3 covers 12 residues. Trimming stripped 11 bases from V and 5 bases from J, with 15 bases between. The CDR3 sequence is CAVTGHRYGYTF. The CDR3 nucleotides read TGTGCCGTTACAGGGCACCGATATGGCTACACCTTC.

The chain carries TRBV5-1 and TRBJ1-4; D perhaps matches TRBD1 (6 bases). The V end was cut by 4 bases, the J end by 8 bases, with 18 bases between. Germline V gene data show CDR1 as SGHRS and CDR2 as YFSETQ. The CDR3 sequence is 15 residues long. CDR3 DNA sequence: TGCGCCAGCAGCCCGGGGGGGCCGGCAGGAGAAAAACTGTTTTTT. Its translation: CASSPGGPAGEKLFF. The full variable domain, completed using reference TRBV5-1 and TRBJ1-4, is KAGVTQTPRYLIKTRGQQVTLSCSPISGHRSVSWYQQTPGQGLQFLFEYFSETQRNKGNFPGRFSGRQFSNSRSEMNVSTLELGDSALYLCASSPGGPAGEKLFFGSGTQLSVL.

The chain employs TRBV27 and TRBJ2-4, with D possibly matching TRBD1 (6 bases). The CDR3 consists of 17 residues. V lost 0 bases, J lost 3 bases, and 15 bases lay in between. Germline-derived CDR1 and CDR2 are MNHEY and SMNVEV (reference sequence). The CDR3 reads CASSLSWQGPGKNIQYF. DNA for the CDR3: TGTGCCAGCAGTTTATCATGGCAGGGGCCGGGCAAAAACATTCAGTACTTC.

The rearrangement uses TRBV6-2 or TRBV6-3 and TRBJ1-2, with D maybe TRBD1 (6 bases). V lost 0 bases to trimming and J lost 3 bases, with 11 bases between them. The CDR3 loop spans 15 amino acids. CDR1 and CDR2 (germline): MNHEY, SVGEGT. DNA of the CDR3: TGTGCCAGCAGTTACTCGAGGGGGGCTCACTATGGCTACACCTTC. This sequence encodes CASSYSRGAHYGYTF.

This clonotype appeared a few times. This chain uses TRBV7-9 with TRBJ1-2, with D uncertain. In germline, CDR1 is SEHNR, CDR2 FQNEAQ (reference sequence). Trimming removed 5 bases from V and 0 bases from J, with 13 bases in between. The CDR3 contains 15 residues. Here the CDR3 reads CASSLDFPANYGYTF. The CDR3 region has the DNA TGTGCCAGCAGCCTCGACTTCCCTGCTAACTATGGCTACACCTTC. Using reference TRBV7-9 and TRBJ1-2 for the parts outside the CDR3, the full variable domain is DTGVSQNPRHKITKRGQNVTFRCDPISEHNRLYWYRQTLGQGPEFLTYFQNEAQLEKSRLLSDRFSAERPKGSFSTLEIQRTEQGDSAMYLCASSLDFPANYGYTFGSGTRLTVV.

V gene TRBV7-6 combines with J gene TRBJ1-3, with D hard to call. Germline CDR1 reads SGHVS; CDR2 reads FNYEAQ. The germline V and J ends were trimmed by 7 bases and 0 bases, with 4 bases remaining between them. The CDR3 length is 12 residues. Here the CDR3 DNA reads TGTGCCAGCAAACCCTCTGGAAACACCATATATTTT. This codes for CASKPSGNTIYF.

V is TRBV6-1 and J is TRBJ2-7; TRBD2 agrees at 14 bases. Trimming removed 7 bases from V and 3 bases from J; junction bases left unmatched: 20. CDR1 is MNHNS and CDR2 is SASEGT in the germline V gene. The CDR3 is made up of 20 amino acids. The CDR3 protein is CASILLSAKKTSGGVYEQYV. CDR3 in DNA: TGTGCCAGCATCCTCCTTTCTGCTAAAAAGACTAGCGGGGGGGTCTACGAGCAGTACGTC.

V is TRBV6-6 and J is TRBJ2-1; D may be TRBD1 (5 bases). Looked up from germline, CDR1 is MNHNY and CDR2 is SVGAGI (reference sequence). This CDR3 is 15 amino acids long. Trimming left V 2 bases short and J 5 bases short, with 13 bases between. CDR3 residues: CASSYRTRPNNEQFF. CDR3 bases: TGTGCCAGCAGTTACCGGACAAGACCCAACAATGAGCAGTTCTTC.

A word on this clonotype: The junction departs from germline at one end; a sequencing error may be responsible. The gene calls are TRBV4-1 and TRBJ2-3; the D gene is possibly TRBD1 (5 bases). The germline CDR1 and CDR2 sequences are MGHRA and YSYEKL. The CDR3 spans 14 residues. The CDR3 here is CASSQKMDIGAQYF. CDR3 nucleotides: TGTGCCAGCAGCCAAAAAATGGACATTGGGGCGCAGTATTTT.

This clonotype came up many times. For the CDR3, the DNA is TGTGCCAGCAGCTGGGTGGGAGAGCGGGGGACAGATACGCAGTATTTT. The encoded protein is CASSWVGERGTDTQYF. The rearrangement links TRBV7-6 to TRBJ2-3; 8 bases line up with TRBD2. With V trimmed by 4 bases and J by 3 bases, 9 bases remained unmatched. The length of the CDR3 is 16 residues. CDR1 is SGHVS and CDR2 is FNYEAQ in the germline V gene.